This TCR beta chain was recovered during a study of blood T cell repertoires in COVID-19. Study-level information: The analysed material was cDNA or gDNA that came from T cells, B-cell-depleted T cells, or PBMCs.

Sequencing used immunoSEQ multiplex PCR; TCRdb keeps in-frame clones, though not all of them. The table includes 190,000 or so clones, approximately 91% detected once. This clone is a singleton in its sample. From germline, CDR1 is LNHDA and CDR2 SQIVND (reference sequence). This CDR3 has 18 residues. J was trimmed by 5 bases and V by 7 bases; bases with no gene match: 17. Sequencing used peripheral blood. The rearrangement links TRBV19 to TRBJ1-2, with TRBD1 matching 12 bases. The clonotype comes from a middle-aged man with acute or convalescent COVID-19. CDR3 amino acids: CASNEGFGTGGLLYGYTF. Here the CDR3 DNA reads TGTGCCAGTAATGAAGGTTTCGGGACAGGGGGCCTCTTGTATGGCTACACCTTC.